These 32 T cell receptor beta chains were all obtained from the same sample, sequenced in a study of shared clonotypes between healthy human individuals. Clones were read by immunoSEQ multiplex PCR, and TCRdb kept only the in-frame ones, dropping some. Here the sample spans about 650,000 clones, over 95% being singletons. Naive CD8 populations comprised CD45RO-negative cells positively selected for CCR7, excluding terminally differentiated effector memory CD45RA+ cells. The sequenced material came from naive CD8+ T cells sorted from blood. These TCRs come from a woman younger than 45 in good health.

This CDR3 is CASSQVAYQETQYF. The CDR3 DNA reads TGCGCCAGCAGCCAAGTGGCGTACCAAGAGACCCAGTACTTC. The chain couples TRBV4-1 to TRBJ2-5, with D uncertain. Germline V gene lookup returns CDR1 MGHRA and CDR2 YSYEKL. The CDR3 sequence is 14 residues long. V was cut by 1 base and J by 0 bases, with 6 bases left in between.

V usage is TRBV19 and J usage is TRBJ2-5, with TRBD1 matching over 7 bases. The CDR3 has 17 amino acids. V lost 5 bases and J lost 2; bases outside the gene matches: 14. The germline gives CDR1 LNHDA, CDR2 SQIVND (reference sequence). CDR3 loop: CASSPSLLRGKQETQYF. CDR3 nucleotides: TGTGCCAGTAGTCCGAGCCTCCTCAGGGGGAAGCAAGAGACCCAGTACTTC. The variable domain in full, with the rest retrieved from reference TRBV19 and TRBJ2-5, is DGGITQSPKYLFRKEGQNVTLSCEQNLNHDAMYWYRQDPGQGLRLIYYSQIVNDFQKGDIAEGYSVSREKKESFPLTVTSAQKNPTAFYLCASSPSLLRGKQETQYFGPGTRLLVL.

CDR3 sequence reads: CASSLGQGYYEQYF. CDR3 nucleotides: TGTGCCAGCAGTCTTGGACAGGGATACTACGAGCAGTACTTC. The chain couples TRBV6-6 to TRBJ2-7, with TRBD1 matching 8 bases. CDR3 length equals 14 residues. With 5 bases clipped from V and 3 bases from J, the junction kept 6 bases outside the gene matches. In germline, CDR1 is MNHNY, CDR2 SVGAGI (reference sequence).

V and J are TRBV28 and TRBJ2-1; tentative D call: TRBD2 (5 bases). Germline V gene lookup returns CDR1 MDHEN and CDR2 SYDVKM. The CDR3 is 15 residues long. V was cut by 7 bases and J by 4 bases, with 17 bases left in between. CDR3 sequence: CASKSPRTSYNEQFF. Written as DNA, the CDR3 is TGTGCCAGCAAATCGCCGAGGACTTCATACAATGAGCAGTTCTTC.

V usage is TRBV28 and J usage is TRBJ2-5; 10 bases are shared with TRBD2. J gave up 2 bases and V 3 bases, and 6 bases lay outside the gene matches. CDR3 length equals 16 residues. The germline gives CDR1 MDHEN, CDR2 SYDVKM. The CDR3 reads CASSFRAGGLQETQYF. In DNA, the CDR3 is TGTGCCAGCAGTTTCCGAGCGGGAGGGTTGCAAGAGACCCAGTACTTC.

This rearrangement joins TRBV7-9 to TRBJ2-1; D possibly corresponds to TRBD2 (6 bases). The V end was cut by 4 bases, the J end by 5 bases, with 9 bases between. Germline V gives CDR1 SEHNR, CDR2 FQNEAQ (reference sequence). The CDR3 has 13 amino acids. DNA of the CDR3: TGTGCCAGCAGCTACTCGGGGGACAATGAGCAGTTCTTC. Protein product: CASSYSGDNEQFF.

The V and J genes are TRBV2 and TRBJ2-7, with D perhaps matching TRBD1 or TRBD2 (5 bases each). The V end was cut by 6 bases, the J end by 5 bases, with 8 bases between. The CDR3 consists of 11 residues. CDR1 SNHLY and CDR2 FYNNEI come from the germline V gene. CDR3 sequence: CASRGVDEQYF. The CDR3 DNA follows: TGTGCCAGCAGGGGGGTCGACGAGCAGTACTTC.

V and J are TRBV28 and TRBJ2-3; tentative D call: TRBD1 (6 bases). V lost 2 bases and J lost 4, with 13 bases in between. Per germline, CDR1 MDHEN and CDR2 SYDVKM. The CDR3 is 15 amino acids. The CDR3 sequence: CASSLQGNRADTQYF. The CDR3 bases are TGTGCCAGCAGTTTACAGGGGAATAGGGCAGATACGCAGTATTTT.

The gene calls are TRBV30 and TRBJ2-3; weak D call: TRBD2 (6 bases). The V end lost 2 bases, the J end lost 2 bases, and 14 bases lay between the germline ends. Germline V gene lookup returns CDR1 GTSNPN and CDR2 SVGIG (reference sequence). This CDR3 region has 15 residues. The CDR3 protein is CAWSYGSSSTDTQYF. CDR3 coding DNA: TGTGCCTGGAGTTACGGGAGTTCATCCACAGATACGCAGTATTTT.

This clone was detected only a few times. The genes are TRBV19 and TRBJ1-5; D is unresolved. V was pared by 3 bases and J by 0 bases, with 9 bases between. This CDR3 is 15 amino acids long. The germline V gene has CDR1 LNHDA and CDR2 SQIVND (reference sequence). This CDR3 is CASSMWESSNQPQHF. The CDR3 DNA reads TGTGCCAGTAGTATGTGGGAATCTAGCAATCAGCCCCAGCATTTT.

The genes are TRBV7-9 and TRBJ2-2; D is ambiguous. The V gene lost 1 base and the J gene lost 0 bases, with 9 bases spanning the gap. The CDR3 length is 16 residues. Germline loops: CDR1 SEHNR, CDR2 FQNEAQ (reference sequence). The CDR3 protein is CASSLEVNANTGELFF. The DNA for the CDR3 is TGTGCCAGCAGCTTAGAGGTCAACGCGAACACCGGGGAGCTGTTTTTT.

With respect to this clone: An end of the junction does not agree with germline; a read error may underlie this. DNA for the CDR3: TGTGCCAGCAGCCTAGGGGTGGGGGCCCACGAGCAGTACTTC. Translated, it gives CASSLGVGAHEQYF. The J gene is TRBJ2-7, the V gene TRBV13; possibly TRBD1 for D (6 bases). Germline loops: CDR1 PRHDT, CDR2 FYEKMQ (reference sequence). This CDR3 has 14 amino acids.

The J gene is TRBJ2-3, the V gene TRBV6-5; 7 bases are a match to TRBD1. Per the germline V gene, CDR1 is MNHEY and CDR2 is SVGAGI. There are 16 residues in the CDR3. Losses at the gene ends were 0 bases for V and 12 bases for J; bases not matched to a gene: 15. For the CDR3, the DNA is TGTGCCAGCAGTTACTCTCCGGGACAGAATCCCTATCTACAGTATTTT. Amino acid sequence: CASSYSPGQNPYLQYF.

The V and J genes are TRBV28 and TRBJ2-2; D uncertain. V was trimmed by 5 bases and J by 3 bases, leaving 4 bases between them. CDR1 is MDHEN, CDR2 SYDVKM, per germline. This CDR3 contains 12 residues. The CDR3 nucleotides read TGTGCCAGCAGTGGCGACACCGGGGAGCTGTTTTTT. Its protein product is CASSGDTGELFF.

The V and J genes are TRBV15 and TRBJ2-6; a possible D gene is TRBD2 (6 bases). CDR3 length: 18 residues. Between the trimmed V and J ends, which lost 5 bases and 1 base, there was a span of 18 bases. Germline V gene lookup returns CDR1 LNHNV and CDR2 YYDKDF (reference sequence). CDR3 loop: CATSGTGDPKSGANVLTF. The CDR3 nucleotides read TGTGCCACCAGCGGGACGGGGGACCCAAAATCTGGGGCCAACGTCCTGACTTTC.

This chain connects TRBV28 to TRBJ1-1, with 8 bases identical to TRBD1. This CDR3 has 15 amino acids. V trimming: 6 bases; J trimming: 5 bases; junction bases outside the gene matches: 11. Germline V gene data show CDR1 as MDHEN and CDR2 as SYDVKM. The CDR3, as DNA: TGTGCCAGCAGCTCAGACAGGGGCAGGGGAACTGAAGCTTTCTTT. Translation: CASSSDRGRGTEAFF. The variable domain in full, with the rest retrieved from reference TRBV28 and TRBJ1-1, is DVKVTQSSRYLVKRTGEKVFLECVQDMDHENMFWYRQDPGLGLRLIYFSYDVKMKEKGDIPEGYSVSREKKERFSLILESASTNQTSMYLCASSSDRGRGTEAFFGQGTRLTVV.

The chain has TRBV13 and TRBJ1-1; no clear D. V lost 0 bases, J lost 0 bases, and 11 bases lay in between. CDR3 length: 16 residues. CDR1 PRHDT and CDR2 FYEKMQ come from the germline V gene (reference sequence). The CDR3 loop is CASSLGTGRMNTEAFF. The CDR3 nucleotides are TGTGCCAGCAGCTTAGGAACTGGACGTATGAACACTGAAGCTTTCTTT.

As to this clone: Other DNA sequences within the sample encode an identical CDR3. In DNA form, the CDR3 reads TGTGCCAGCAGTTCGGGATCCTCCTACGAGCAGTACTTC. It codes for CASSSGSSYEQYF. The rearrangement links TRBV28 to TRBJ2-7, with a tentative D call TRBD2 (5 bases). CDR1 and CDR2 from the germline V gene are MDHEN and SYDVKM. V was clipped by 4 bases and J by 0 bases, with 7 bases between them. The CDR3 loop spans 13 amino acids.

V gene TRBV29-1 combines with J gene TRBJ2-3; no definite D call. The CDR3 spans 11 residues. Germline V gives CDR1 SQVTM, CDR2 ANQGSEA. V was clipped by 2 bases and J by 5 bases, with 5 bases between them. CDR3 sequence: CSVERIDTQYF. DNA for the CDR3: TGCAGCGTTGAAAGGATAGATACGCAGTATTTT.

The rearrangement uses TRBV28 and TRBJ2-7, with unresolved D. Trimming shortened V by 3 bases and J by 0 bases, and 6 bases separated the two germline ends. CDR1 is MDHEN, CDR2 SYDVKM, per germline. The CDR3 spans 13 residues. The CDR3 spells CASSFTDSYEQYF. The CDR3 coding sequence is TGTGCCAGCAGTTTCACGGACTCCTACGAGCAGTACTTC.

The CDR3: CASSSPTYNEKLFF. DNA of the CDR3: TGTGCCAGCAGCTCCCCTACTTATAATGAAAAACTGTTTTTT. The J gene is TRBJ1-4, the V gene TRBV7-9, with D hard to call. Per the germline V gene, CDR1 is SEHNR and CDR2 is FQNEAQ (reference sequence). Trimming cost V 4 bases and J 4 bases, with 10 bases left between them. The CDR3 consists of 14 residues.

Only one count was recorded for this clone. The chain combines TRBV6-4 with TRBJ2-4; D may match TRBD1 or TRBD2 (6 bases each). The CDR3 covers 15 residues. V was shortened by 6 bases and J by 7 bases, with 19 bases between the two germline ends. Germline assignment: CDR1 MRHNA and CDR2 SNTAGT. CDR3 residues: CASRGRGGRGNIQYF. In nucleotides, the CDR3 is TGTGCCAGCAGAGGAAGAGGGGGTCGGGGGAACATTCAGTACTTC.

The chain uses TRBV28 and TRBJ2-3, with D unresolved. The CDR3 spans 14 residues. In germline, CDR1 is MDHEN, CDR2 SYDVKM. V was trimmed by 3 bases and J by 1 base, leaving 8 bases between them. The CDR3 DNA follows: TGTGCCAGCAGTTTGGCGGACCGCACAGATACGCAGTATTTT. Translating it yields CASSLADRTDTQYF.

The chain recombines TRBV12-5 with TRBJ2-5; 7 nucleotides agree with TRBD2. Germline V CDR1 and CDR2: LGHNT, FRNRAP. This CDR3 is 17 amino acids long. V trimming: 2 bases; J trimming: 2 bases; junction bases outside the gene matches: 11. This CDR3 is CASGLTLVGRSQETQYF. In DNA, the CDR3 is TGTGCTAGTGGTTTGACCCTGGTCGGGAGGTCTCAAGAGACCCAGTACTTC.

The V call is TRBV28, the J call TRBJ2-7; no firm D call. The CDR3 length is 17 residues. The V gene lost 5 bases and the J gene lost 0 bases, with 20 bases spanning the gap. The germline gives CDR1 MDHEN, CDR2 SYDVKM. The CDR3 bases are TGTGCCAGCAGTCCCCCCTTTGGACGGTCGAGCTCCTACGAGCAGTACTTC. This encodes CASSPPFGRSSSYEQYF. The variable domain in full, completed from reference TRBV28 and TRBJ2-7, reads DVKVTQSSRYLVKRTGEKVFLECVQDMDHENMFWYRQDPGLGLRLIYFSYDVKMKEKGDIPEGYSVSREKKERFSLILESASTNQTSMYLCASSPPFGRSSSYEQYFGPGTRLTVT.

The chain uses TRBV5-6 and TRBJ1-2, with 7 bases identical to TRBD1. CDR3 length: 15 residues. Germline assignment: CDR1 SGHDT and CDR2 YYEEEE. The V segment lost 0 bases and the J segment 4 bases; nucleotides outside the gene matches: 6. The CDR3 reads CASSLVEQGSYGYTF. CDR3 coding DNA: TGTGCCAGCAGCTTGGTGGAACAGGGGAGCTATGGCTACACCTTC.

This chain links TRBV28 with TRBJ2-5, with D unclear. V lost 7 bases and J lost 1, with 10 bases in between. CDR3 length: 13 amino acids. Germline CDR1 reads MDHEN; CDR2 reads SYDVKM. CDR3 bases: TGTGCCAGCACCAAAGGGTTCCAAGAGACCCAGTACTTC. Residues: CASTKGFQETQYF.

The rearrangement joins TRBV19 to TRBJ2-1; 9 bases agree with TRBD2. This CDR3 spans 19 amino acids. V lost 5 bases and J lost 4; bases outside the gene matches: 18. Germline CDR1 reads LNHDA; CDR2 reads SQIVND (reference sequence). CDR3 region: CASSESAPTGTSRYNEQFF. The CDR3 DNA reads TGTGCCAGTAGTGAGTCCGCCCCTACCGGGACTAGCAGATACAATGAGCAGTTCTTC.

The chain couples TRBV16 to TRBJ1-2, with no clear D. This CDR3 spans 16 amino acids. V was shortened by 0 bases and J by 0 bases, with 11 bases between the two germline ends. Germline V gene data show CDR1 as KGHSY and CDR2 as FQNENV. This chain's CDR3 is CASSQSRAGPNYGYTF. As DNA, the CDR3 is TGTGCCAGCAGCCAATCACGGGCAGGTCCTAACTATGGCTACACCTTC.

This rearrangement joins TRBV27 to TRBJ2-3, with TRBD1 matching over 9 bases. Per germline, CDR1 MNHEY and CDR2 SMNVEV (reference sequence). After removal of 2 bases from V and 3 bases from J, the junction contained 9 bases not matched to a gene. The CDR3 length is 17 residues. The CDR3 DNA sequence: TGTGCCAGCAGTTTAGGGCCGGGACAGGGAAGGACAGATACGCAGTATTTT. This translates into CASSLGPGQGRTDTQYF.

This clone was seen a few times. The V call is TRBV28, the J call TRBJ2-2; 8 bases line up with TRBD2. Losses at the gene ends were 5 bases for V and 7 bases for J; bases not matched to a gene: 6. CDR1 is MDHEN and CDR2 is SYDVKM in the germline V gene. The CDR3 contains 14 residues. The CDR3 is CASSNSGKGGELFF. Written as DNA, the CDR3 is TGTGCCAGCAGTAATAGCGGGAAGGGCGGGGAGCTGTTTTTT.

V is TRBV9 and J is TRBJ2-7, with D perhaps matching TRBD2 (5 bases). This CDR3 spans 14 amino acids. Trimming stripped 0 bases from V and 3 bases from J, with 10 bases between. Germline CDR1 is SGDLS and CDR2 is YYNGEE. The CDR3 region has the DNA TGTGCCAGCAGCGTAGAAGGGAGTCTCTACGAGCAGTACTTC. This sequence encodes CASSVEGSLYEQYF.